Each of the 23 T cell receptor beta chains below was sequenced from the same sample in a study of blood T cell repertoires in COVID-19. Measured with immunoSEQ multiplex PCR; TCRdb has only the in-frame clones, and not every one. Of over 250,000 clones listed, under 95% are singletons. Sequencing used PBMCs or T cells enriched from blood (not recorded which). Receptor source: a man in his 60s who had recovered from COVID-19.

The V call is TRBV11-3, the J call TRBJ2-2; possible D gene TRBD2, 5 bases. The CDR3 loop spans 15 amino acids. V lost 3 bases to trimming and J lost 1 base, with 9 bases between them. Germline CDR1 and CDR2: SGHNT and YENEEA. The CDR3 reads CASSFGGWNTGELFF. CDR3 sequence (DNA): TGTGCCAGCAGCTTCGGCGGGTGGAACACCGGGGAGCTGTTTTTT.

CDR3 in DNA: TGCGCCAGCAGCCCAGATTGGGGCAGCTACGAGCAGTACTTC. Amino acids: CASSPDWGSYEQYF. The chain links TRBV4-3 to TRBJ2-7; TRBD1 might be the D (5 bases). The CDR3 has 14 residues. The germline V gene has CDR1 LGHNA and CDR2 YSLEER. Trimming stripped 4 bases from V and 3 bases from J, with 13 bases between.

This sequence joins TRBV5-1 and TRBJ1-1, with 8 positions matching TRBD1. V lost 4 bases to trimming and J lost 0 bases; unmatched junction nucleotides: 2. Looked up from germline, CDR1 is SGHRS and CDR2 is YFSETQ. The CDR3 extends over 14 amino acids. CDR3 region: CASSQGQVNTEAFF. The CDR3 coding sequence is TGCGCCAGCAGCCAGGGACAGGTGAACACTGAAGCTTTCTTT.

This chain links TRBV7-9 with TRBJ2-1; no firm D call. V gave up 5 bases and J gave up 0 bases, with 8 bases separating them. The CDR3 totals 14 residues. In germline, CDR1 is SEHNR, CDR2 FQNEAQ (reference sequence). The CDR3 nucleotides read TGTGCCAGCAGCCCACGCAGCTCCTACAATGAGCAGTTCTTC. The encoded protein is CASSPRSSYNEQFF.

This clone showed up just once. In the same sample, other DNA sequences code for this CDR3. The chain combines TRBV18 with TRBJ2-6; no clear D gene. Germline CDR1 reads KGHSH; CDR2 reads LQKENI. The CDR3 is made up of 14 amino acids. Trimming took 2 bases from V and 2 from J, leaving 4 bases between them. CDR3 protein: CASSPGPGANVLTF. In nucleotides, the CDR3 is TGTGCCAGCTCACCAGGGCCTGGGGCCAACGTCCTGACTTTC. The entire variable domain, with the rest obtained from reference TRBV18 and TRBJ2-6, is as follows: NAGVMQNPRHLVRRRGQEARLRCSPMKGHSHVYWYRQLPEEGLKFMVYLQKENIIDESGMPKERFSAEFPKEGPSILRIQQVVRGDSAAYFCASSPGPGANVLTFGAGSRLTVL.

This sequence joins TRBV25-1 and TRBJ1-2; 7 bases are a match to TRBD1. Germline CDR1 is MGHDK and CDR2 is SYGVNS. The CDR3 runs 12 residues. With 5 bases clipped from V and 8 bases from J, the junction kept 5 bases outside the gene matches. The DNA of the CDR3 is TGTGCCAGCAGTACAGGGGTAAGCGGCTACACCTTC. It is translated as CASSTGVSGYTF.

This chain links TRBV13 with TRBJ2-7, with 10 bases identical to TRBD2. V shed 6 bases, J shed 7 bases, and the junction held 6 bases outside the gene matches. This CDR3 has 13 amino acids. Germline V gives CDR1 PRHDT, CDR2 FYEKMQ (reference sequence). The CDR3 reads CASRLAGVREQYF. CDR3 DNA: TGTGCCAGCAGGCTAGCGGGAGTGAGGGAGCAGTACTTC.

The rearrangement links TRBV5-8 to TRBJ1-5; tentative D call: TRBD1 (5 bases). V was cut by 0 bases and J by 2 bases, with 12 bases left in between. The CDR3 spans 16 residues. From germline, CDR1 is SGHTS and CDR2 YDEGEE. Here the CDR3 DNA reads TGTGCCAGCAGCTTGGGGTCTGGCAGGGGCAATCAGCCCCAGCATTTT. This translates into CASSLGSGRGNQPQHF.

This clone showed up just once. This chain joins TRBV12-3 or TRBV12-4 and TRBJ2-7; D is unclear. The CDR3 covers 13 residues. Trimming left V 2 bases short and J 6 bases short, with 11 bases between. CDR3 sequence: CASSLQELGEQYF. CDR3 bases: TGTGCCAGCAGTTTACAGGAATTGGGCGAGCAGTACTTC.

V and J are TRBV6-6 and TRBJ1-3; D perhaps matches TRBD1 (6 bases). The length of the CDR3 is 13 residues. Germline CDR1 MNHNY, CDR2 SVGAGI (reference sequence). V gave up 10 bases and J gave up 4 bases, with 14 bases separating them. This CDR3 reads CATSRTEGNTIYF. The CDR3 nucleotides read TGTGCCACTTCCCGGACAGAAGGAAACACCATATATTTT.

The rearrangement links TRBV28 to TRBJ2-3; 10 bases are a match to TRBD1. The V segment lost 8 bases and the J segment 3 bases; nucleotides outside the gene matches: 11. The CDR3 contains 16 residues. The germline V gene has CDR1 MDHEN and CDR2 SYDVKM. CDR3 nucleotides: TGTGCCAGCGGCGGAGGGGACAGGGGTTGGACAGATACGCAGTATTTT. Translated: CASGGGDRGWTDTQYF.

The genes are TRBV6-2 or TRBV6-3 and TRBJ2-7, with 10 bases that match TRBD1. This CDR3 is built from 16 residues. Germline assignment: CDR1 MNHEY and CDR2 SVGEGT. J was trimmed by 6 bases and V by 4 bases; bases with no gene match: 12. CDR3 in amino acids: CASSFSSGTGAGEQYF. In DNA form, the CDR3 reads TGTGCCAGCAGTTTTTCCTCCGGGACAGGGGCTGGCGAGCAGTACTTC.

This clone has a handful of counts. The chain links TRBV30 to TRBJ1-5; TRBD1 is a possible D gene (5 bases). This CDR3 spans 13 amino acids. From germline, CDR1 is GTSNPN and CDR2 SVGIG (reference sequence). V was clipped by 5 bases and J by 4 bases, with 12 bases between them. In DNA, the CDR3 is TGTGCCTGGGGCTTGACAGCTAATCAGCCCCAGCATTTT. This gives the protein CAWGLTANQPQHF.

This clone was seen just once. This sequence joins TRBV18 and TRBJ1-2; TRBD1 matches at 7 bases. The ends lost 4 bases at V and 5 bases at J; junction bases unmatched: 1. This CDR3 is built from 12 residues. Germline V gives CDR1 KGHSH, CDR2 LQKENI. This chain's CDR3 is CASSQGAYGYTF. The DNA for the CDR3 is TGTGCCAGCTCACAGGGGGCGTATGGCTACACCTTC. The full variable domain, its missing parts supplied by reference TRBV18 and TRBJ1-2, is NAGVMQNPRHLVRRRGQEARLRCSPMKGHSHVYWYRQLPEEGLKFMVYLQKENIIDESGMPKERFSAEFPKEGPSILRIQQVVRGDSAAYFCASSQGAYGYTFGSGTRLTVV.

The chain links TRBV5-4 to TRBJ1-2, with D perhaps TRBD1 (6 bases). V lost 5 bases, J lost 0 bases, and 23 bases lay in between. The germline V gene has CDR1 SGHNT and CDR2 YYREEE (reference sequence). The CDR3 is made up of 18 amino acids. The CDR3 is CASRDKRTELKSNYGYTF. CDR3 in DNA: TGTGCCAGCAGGGACAAACGGACAGAGCTAAAATCTAACTATGGCTACACCTTC.

The sample holds one count of this clone. V usage is TRBV7-9 and J usage is TRBJ2-2, with D uncertain. Germline V CDR1 and CDR2: SEHNR, FQNEAQ (reference sequence). The V end was cut by 3 bases, the J end by 5 bases, with 4 bases between. CDR3 length: 12 residues. The DNA of the CDR3 is TGTGCCAGCAGCTTCCGGACCGGGGAGCTGTTTTTT. It codes for CASSFRTGELFF.

CDR3 DNA sequence: TGTGCCACCGGGGGGGGGCTTAGCAATCAGCCCCAGCATTTT. Translating gives CATGGGLSNQPQHF. The chain employs TRBV6-5 and TRBJ1-5, with D possibly being TRBD1 (6 bases). Germline CDR1 MNHEY, CDR2 SVGAGI. Trimming pared 10 bases from V and 0 bases from J, leaving 13 bases between. The CDR3 is 14 residues long.

V is TRBV11-3 and J is TRBJ1-6; D not resolved. Germline CDR1 SGHNT, CDR2 YENEEA. The germline V and J ends were trimmed by 5 bases and 7 bases, with 18 bases remaining between them. This CDR3 contains 16 residues. The CDR3 is CASSPFRGSENSPLHF. Written as DNA, the CDR3 is TGTGCCAGCAGCCCCTTCCGCGGCTCGGAGAATTCACCCCTCCACTTT.

The rearrangement uses TRBV19 and TRBJ1-4; a possible D gene is TRBD1 (5 bases). CDR3 size: 13 residues. Trimming pared 4 bases from V and 9 bases from J, leaving 12 bases between. The germline V gene encodes CDR1 LNHDA and CDR2 SQIVND (reference sequence). DNA for the CDR3: TGTGCCAGTAGTACCCGGACACACAAAAAACTGTTTTTT. It is translated as CASSTRTHKKLFF.

This clone has only one observation. The chain is built from TRBV18 and TRBJ2-2; TRBD2 aligns across 12 bases. V gave up 6 bases and J gave up 5 bases; unmatched junction bases: 13. Germline V CDR1 and CDR2: KGHSH, LQKENI. The CDR3 totals 18 residues. The DNA for the CDR3 is TGTGCCAGCTCCCTTACTCAGAGGACTAGCGGGACGACCGGGGAGCTGTTTTTT. Its translation: CASSLTQRTSGTTGELFF.

The chain links TRBV7-2 to TRBJ1-5, with D tentatively TRBD1 (5 bases). V gave up 1 base and J gave up 2 bases, with 6 bases separating them. The CDR3 has 14 residues. The germline V gene has CDR1 SGHTA and CDR2 FQGNSA. Written as DNA, the CDR3 is TGTGCCAGCAGCTTAGTACAGGGCAATCAGCCCCAGCATTTT. Amino acid sequence: CASSLVQGNQPQHF.

The chain combines TRBV9 with TRBJ1-6; D gene unclear. The germline V gene has CDR1 SGDLS and CDR2 YYNGEE. V lost 2 bases, J lost 10 bases, and 13 bases lay in between. This CDR3 spans 14 amino acids. The CDR3 spells CASSVGPAGSPLHF. CDR3 nucleotides: TGTGCCAGCAGCGTCGGTCCGGCGGGATCACCCCTCCACTTT.

This chain uses TRBV19 with TRBJ2-5, with D possibly matching TRBD1 (6 bases). The CDR3 loop spans 13 amino acids. The V end was cut by 5 bases, the J end by 7 bases, with 14 bases between. Germline assignment: CDR1 LNHDA and CDR2 SQIVND (reference sequence). This chain's CDR3 is CASSRGGSGTQYF. The CDR3 coding sequence is TGTGCCAGTAGTCGAGGGGGTTCGGGGACCCAGTACTTC.